These 32 T cell receptor beta chains came from one sample sequenced in a study of liver allograft versus peripheral blood T cells. Study as a whole: Transplanted livers and recipients' peripheral blood had their T cell receptor repertoires compared.

TCRdb independently ran MiXCR on the reads; one entry per CDR3 protein. In the table there are 5,700 or so distinct CDR3 sequences, over 15% of which are singletons. The receptors were sampled from a human patient who had a liver transplant. Some of the T cells might come from the graft donor.

The sample holds one count of this clonotype. This may come from a read error, since a much larger clone is one base off. The rearrangement joins TRBV5-6 to TRBJ2-7, with 11 bases matching TRBD1. CDR3 length: 15 residues. Germline assignment: CDR1 SGHDT and CDR2 YYEEEE. The CDR3 is CTSSDWTGGSAEQYF. CDR3 coding DNA: TGTACCAGCAGCGACTGGACAGGGGGCTCCGCCGAGCAGTACTTC.

In its sample, this clonotype is medium-sized (0.01 to 0.1%). Here the CDR3 reads CASSVGSEQYF. The CDR3 nucleotides read TGTGCCAGCAGCGTAGGCTCGGAGCAGTACTTC. This sequence joins TRBV7-2 and TRBJ2-7; D is unclear. Trimming shortened V by 5 bases and J by 7 bases, and 9 bases separated the two germline ends. The CDR3 totals 11 residues. Germline V CDR1 and CDR2: SGHTA, FQGNSA.

V and J are TRBV20-1 and TRBJ2-1; D is uncertain. Germline CDR1 reads DFQATT; CDR2 reads SNEGSKA (reference sequence). The V end lost 7 bases, the J end lost 2 bases, and 15 bases lay between the germline ends. This CDR3 has 14 residues. The CDR3 DNA follows: TGCAGTGGCTCCCGGCAGAATCCCTACAATGAGCAGTTCTTC. It codes for CSGSRQNPYNEQFF.

About this clonotype: A single base separates this from a much larger clone, so it may be a read error. As the CDR3 is not closed by the conserved phenylalanine or tryptophan, this likely results from a read error. This chain connects TRBV6-5 to TRBJ2-3, with unresolved D. V was trimmed by 4 bases and J by 2 bases, leaving 13 bases between them. This CDR3 comprises 15 residues. CDR1 is MNHEY, CDR2 SVGAGI, per germline. CDR3 in DNA: TGTGCCAGCAGTTCTGGACGGTATAACACAGATACGCAGTATCTT. Its translation: CASSSGRYNTDTQYL.

In its sample, this clonotype is medium-sized. This sequence joins TRBV20-1 and TRBJ2-1; D possibly matches TRBD1 or TRBD2 (5 bases each). The CDR3 consists of 15 residues. Germline V gene lookup returns CDR1 DFQATT and CDR2 SNEGSKA (reference sequence). V lost 6 bases and J 3 bases, leaving 18 bases between the germline ends. The CDR3 sequence: CSALWGMGFYNEQFF. The DNA of the CDR3 is TGCAGTGCCCTGTGGGGGATGGGGTTCTACAATGAGCAGTTCTTC.

This clonotype is medium-sized in the sample. The chain joins TRBV20-1 to TRBJ1-5; 7 nucleotides agree with TRBD1. The CDR3 has 16 amino acids. Germline V gene sequence: CDR1 DFQATT, CDR2 SNEGSKA (reference sequence). The junction had 12 bases not matched to a gene; V was cut back by 5 bases and J by 2 bases. The chain's CDR3 is CSAPPNRGSGNQPQHF. The CDR3 bases are TGCAGTGCTCCGCCGAACAGGGGATCGGGCAATCAGCCCCAGCATTTT.

Within the sample, this clonotype is medium-sized (0.01 to 0.1%). The chain uses TRBV6-5 and TRBJ1-2, with a weak D call TRBD1 (6 bases). The germline CDR1 and CDR2 sequences are MNHEY and SVGAGI. V gave up 1 base and J gave up 4 bases, with 13 bases separating them. This CDR3 has 15 amino acids. The CDR3 loop is CASSYYLADSYGYTF. The CDR3 DNA sequence: TGTGCCAGCAGTTACTATCTAGCGGACAGCTATGGCTACACCTTC.

This clonotype is medium-sized. The genes are TRBV12-3 or TRBV12-4 and TRBJ1-2; 7 bases agree with TRBD1. Losses at the gene ends were 5 bases for V and 4 bases for J; bases not matched to a gene: 4. CDR3 length: 13 residues. The CDR3 here is CASSPQGPYGYTF. CDR3 DNA sequence: TGTGCCAGCAGTCCACAGGGGCCCTATGGCTACACCTTC.

This chain joins TRBV7-9 and TRBJ2-7; 8 bases align to TRBD1. This CDR3 has 12 amino acids. Germline V lookup: CDR1 SEHNR, CDR2 FQNEAQ (reference sequence). The trim removed 5 bases at V and 9 bases at J, leaving 6 bases unmatched. The CDR3 bases are TGTGCCAGCAGCCTCGGACAGGGTGGGCAGTACTTC. It translates to CASSLGQGGQYF.

Points on this clonotype: Since a much larger clone is just one base distant, this may be a read error. V usage is TRBV3-1 and J usage is TRBJ1-6; D may be TRBD1 (5 bases). Germline assignment: CDR1 LGHDT and CDR2 YNNKEL (reference sequence). The length of the CDR3 is 15 residues. CDR3 sequence reads: CASNQVTAPNSPLHF. Written as DNA, the CDR3 is TGTGCCAGCAACCAAGTGACAGCGCCCAATTCACCCCTCCACTTT.

This clonotype rates as medium-sized. This chain connects TRBV19 to TRBJ2-7, with 13 bases lining up with TRBD2. CDR1 is LNHDA and CDR2 is SQIVND in the germline V gene (reference sequence). Losses at the gene ends were 4 bases for V and 7 bases for J; bases not matched to a gene: 7. CDR3 length: 15 amino acids. The CDR3 nucleotides are TGTGCCAGTAGTACTCCGGGACTAGCGGGGCGAGAGCAGTACTTC. The encoded protein is CASSTPGLAGREQYF.

By share, this clonotype ranks as medium-sized (0.01 to 0.1%). The J gene is TRBJ2-7, the V gene TRBV28; TRBD1 matches 7 bases. Germline CDR1 MDHEN, CDR2 SYDVKM. With V trimmed by 6 bases and J by 10 bases, 12 bases remained unmatched. The CDR3 contains 13 residues. CDR3 region: CASSHLTGDIQYF. CDR3 coding DNA: TGTGCCAGCAGCCACCTTACAGGGGACATACAGTACTTC.

This clonotype is deemed medium-sized. A junction boundary mismatches the germline segment, possibly from a read error. The V call is TRBV20-1, the J call TRBJ2-2; 8 positions agree with TRBD2. The CDR3 totals 14 residues. The V gene's germline CDR1 is DFQATT and CDR2 SNEGSKA (reference sequence). CDR3 nucleotide sequence: TGCAGTGCCAGAGCGGGAGCGGGCGCCGGGGAGCTGTTTTTT. It yields the protein CSARAGAGAGELFF.

This clonotype is medium-sized (0.01 to 0.1%) within its sample. The chain combines TRBV30 with TRBJ2-7, with TRBD1 identical over 10 bases. This CDR3 has 13 amino acids. Germline trimming cut 5 bases from V and 5 bases from J; bases unmatched to any gene: 6. The germline V gene encodes CDR1 GTSNPN and CDR2 SVGIG (reference sequence). The CDR3, as DNA: TGTGCCTGGTCCCGGGACAGGGGCGACGAGCAGTACTTC. As protein: CAWSRDRGDEQYF.

This sequence joins TRBV6-5 and TRBJ1-6; D unresolved. Germline loops: CDR1 MNHEY, CDR2 SVGAGI. The CDR3 covers 20 residues. With 6 bases removed from V and 9 bases from J, the gap between germline ends came to 33 bases. The CDR3 is CASSQSPPATWLPGGSPLHF. The CDR3 DNA reads as TGTGCCAGCAGCCAGTCCCCACCCGCTACCTGGCTCCCGGGAGGTTCACCCCTCCACTTT.

By its share, this clonotype is medium-sized (0.01 to 0.1%). V is TRBV12-3 or TRBV12-4 and J is TRBJ1-4; D might be TRBD1 (5 bases). Trimming shortened V by 5 bases and J by 4 bases, and 14 bases separated the two germline ends. CDR3 length: 15 residues. In nucleotides, the CDR3 is TGTGCCAGCAGTCGAACCGGGACCCATAATGAAAAACTGTTTTTT. This gives the protein CASSRTGTHNEKLFF.

Ten or more counts support this clonotype. This chain uses TRBV5-1 with TRBJ1-2; possible D gene TRBD1, 6 bases. CDR1 and CDR2 from the germline V gene are SGHRS and YFSETQ. CDR3 length equals 17 residues. V was pared by 4 bases and J by 1 base, with 20 bases between. This chain's CDR3 is CASSPGYRGGHNYGYTF. In nucleotides, the CDR3 is TGCGCCAGCAGCCCCGGGTATCGGGGGGGCCATAACTATGGCTACACCTTC.

This clonotype was recorded only once. The chain couples TRBV25-1 to TRBJ2-7; 9 bases line up with TRBD1. The CDR3 spans 13 residues. Unmatched junction bases numbered 6, after V lost 7 bases and J lost 5 bases. Germline-derived CDR1 and CDR2 are MGHDK and SYGVNS. CDR3 in amino acids: CASKGQGFNEQYF. CDR3 coding DNA: TGTGCCAGCAAAGGACAGGGGTTCAACGAGCAGTACTTC.

In this sample, this clonotype is medium-sized (0.01 to 0.1%). The V and J genes are TRBV6-5 and TRBJ2-2, with D perhaps matching TRBD1 or TRBD2 (6 bases each). Germline CDR1 and CDR2: MNHEY and SVGAGI. Trimming removed 0 bases from V and 4 bases from J, with 24 bases in between. This CDR3 has 20 residues. In nucleotides, the CDR3 is TGTGCCAGCAGTTACTCGATCCGGGCAGCATTCAGGGGAGGCACCGGGGAGCTGTTTTTT. This encodes CASSYSIRAAFRGGTGELFF.

This clonotype was picked up a small number of times. DNA for the CDR3: TGCAGTGCTAGAGCCGGCGCGCGGGGGACAGATACGCAGTATTTT. Amino acid sequence: CSARAGARGTDTQYF. The chain couples TRBV20-1 to TRBJ2-3; 7 bases are a match to TRBD2. This CDR3 spans 15 amino acids. Trimming removed 1 base from V and 3 bases from J; junction bases left unmatched: 7. Germline lookup yields CDR1 DFQATT and CDR2 SNEGSKA (reference sequence).

The V and J genes are TRBV28 and TRBJ2-3; the D gene is possibly TRBD2 (7 bases). There are 16 residues in the CDR3. CDR1 MDHEN and CDR2 SYDVKM come from the germline V gene. V lost 4 bases and J lost 0, with 14 bases in between. CDR3 amino acids: CASSSPGGPSTDTQYF. As DNA, the CDR3 is TGTGCCAGCAGTTCCCCCGGGGGGCCGAGCACAGATACGCAGTATTTT.

In its sample, this clonotype was seen a few times. The chain is built from TRBV9 and TRBJ2-2; TRBD2 agrees at 8 bases. J gave up 6 bases and V 4 bases, and 11 bases lay outside the gene matches. CDR3 length equals 16 residues. Germline assignment: CDR1 SGDLS and CDR2 YYNGEE. CDR3 nucleotides: TGTGCCAGCAGCCCCGCCGGGGGGGGCTTTGCCGGGGAGCTGTTTTTT. Translation: CASSPAGGGFAGELFF.

In its sample, this clonotype is medium-sized. The rearrangement joins TRBV6-5 to TRBJ1-6, with D tentatively TRBD1 (6 bases). Trimming took off 6 bases at V and 6 bases at J, with 12 bases between the two ends. The CDR3 runs to 14 residues. From germline, CDR1 is MNHEY and CDR2 SVGAGI. In nucleotides, the CDR3 is TGTGCCAGCAGCGACAGGTGGAGTAATTCACCCCTCCACTTT. Protein sequence: CASSDRWSNSPLHF.

The sample holds a few counts of this clonotype. At one of its ends the junction is not consistent with the germline gene, which may arise from a read error. The chain links TRBV28 to TRBJ1-5; 7 bases line up with TRBD1. The CDR3 extends over 16 amino acids. Germline loops: CDR1 MDHEN, CDR2 SYDVKM. CDR3 residues: CVSSLSRTGFNQPQHF. In DNA, the CDR3 is TGTGTCAGCAGTTTAAGTAGGACAGGATTCAATCAGCCCCAGCATTTT.

This clonotype has ten or more counts. This chain joins TRBV27 and TRBJ2-7; 8 nucleotides agree with TRBD1. CDR3 size: 15 residues. V gave up 5 bases and J gave up 4 bases; unmatched junction bases: 10. The germline gives CDR1 MNHEY, CDR2 SMNVEV (reference sequence). CDR3 loop: CASSRRPGQGYEQYF. CDR3 coding DNA: TGTGCCAGCAGTAGAAGACCCGGACAGGGATACGAGCAGTACTTC.

This clonotype was detected a few times. The V call is TRBV20-1, the J call TRBJ1-1; weak D call: TRBD1 (5 bases). Per the germline V gene, CDR1 is DFQATT and CDR2 is SNEGSKA (reference sequence). There are 14 residues in the CDR3. V was shortened by 4 bases and J by 1 base, with 13 bases between the two germline ends. CDR3 in DNA: TGCAGTGCTACCAGGGATGGGACGAACACTGAAGCTTTCTTT. Protein: CSATRDGTNTEAFF.

In its sample, this clonotype is medium-sized. The V gene is TRBV5-4, the J gene TRBJ1-2; 10 bases line up with TRBD1. Losses at the gene ends were 2 bases for V and 3 bases for J; bases not matched to a gene: 4. Germline V CDR1 and CDR2: SGHNT, YYREEE (reference sequence). The CDR3 covers 15 residues. Here the CDR3 reads CASSLGTGEDYGYTF. CDR3 nucleotide sequence: TGTGCCAGCAGCTTAGGGACAGGGGAAGACTATGGCTACACCTTC.

V gene TRBV7-2 combines with J gene TRBJ2-5; 9 bases line up with TRBD2. From germline, CDR1 is SGHTA and CDR2 FQGNSA. The CDR3 runs 15 residues. J lost 2 bases, V lost 5 bases, and 6 bases had no gene match. As DNA, the CDR3 is TGTGCCAGCAGCCCCGGGACTAGCCTACAAGAGACCCAGTACTTC. Encoded protein: CASSPGTSLQETQYF. The complete variable domain, with remaining parts taken from reference TRBV7-2 and TRBJ2-5, reads GAGVSQSPSNKVTEKGKDVELRCDPISGHTALYWYRQSLGQGLEFLIYFQGNSAPDKSGLPSDRFSAERTGGSVSTLTIQRTQQEDSAVYLCASSPGTSLQETQYFGPGTRLLVL.

The V gene is TRBV20-1, the J gene TRBJ1-5; 7 bases map to TRBD1. In germline, CDR1 is DFQATT, CDR2 SNEGSKA (reference sequence). V dropped 3 bases and J dropped 6; count of bases not matched to a gene: 17. The CDR3 length is 17 residues. Written as DNA, the CDR3 is TGCAGTGCTAGTGTCCCCTCCGGGACAGCGGCGGGTCAGCCCCAGCATTTT. Its protein product is CSASVPSGTAAGQPQHF.

This clonotype rates as medium-sized. The chain joins TRBV6-5 to TRBJ2-7; possibly TRBD2 for D (6 bases). The germline gives CDR1 MNHEY, CDR2 SVGAGI. V was cut by 5 bases and J by 7 bases, with 21 bases left in between. The CDR3 is 15 residues long. In DNA, the CDR3 is TGTGCCAGCAGTAATGAGGGACTGACCTACGAAGAGCAGTACTTC. It encodes CASSNEGLTYEEQYF.

This clonotype is classed as medium-sized (0.01 to 0.1%). The rearrangement links TRBV28 to TRBJ1-2, with D tentatively TRBD1 (5 bases). This CDR3 spans 16 amino acids. V was cut by 4 bases and J by 5 bases, with 20 bases left in between. CDR1 MDHEN and CDR2 SYDVKM come from the germline V gene. The CDR3 protein is CASSSSGPSFGYGYTF. The CDR3 coding sequence is TGTGCCAGCAGTTCCTCGGGACCGAGCTTCGGGTATGGCTACACCTTC.

By frequency in the sample, this clonotype is medium-sized. The chain uses TRBV20-1 and TRBJ1-5, with D possibly being TRBD1 (6 bases). The CDR3 totals 15 residues. The germline V gene has CDR1 DFQATT and CDR2 SNEGSKA (reference sequence). V shed 4 bases and J shed 5 bases, with 18 bases lying between them. The CDR3 sequence: CSATDTLGGDQPQHF. The CDR3 nucleotides read TGCAGTGCTACCGACACGTTGGGGGGCGATCAGCCCCAGCATTTT.